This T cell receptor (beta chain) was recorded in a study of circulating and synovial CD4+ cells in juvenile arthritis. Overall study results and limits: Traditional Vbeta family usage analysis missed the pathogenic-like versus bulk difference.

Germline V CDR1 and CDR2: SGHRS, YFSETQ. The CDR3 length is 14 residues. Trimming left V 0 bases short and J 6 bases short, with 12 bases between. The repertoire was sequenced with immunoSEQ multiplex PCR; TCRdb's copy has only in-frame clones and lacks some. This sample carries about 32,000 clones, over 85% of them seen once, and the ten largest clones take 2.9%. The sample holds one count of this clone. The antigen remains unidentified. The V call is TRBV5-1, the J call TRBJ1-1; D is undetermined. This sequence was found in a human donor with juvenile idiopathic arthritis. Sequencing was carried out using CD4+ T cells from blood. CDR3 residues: CASSLGSGRAEAFF. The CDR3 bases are TGCGCCAGCAGCTTGGGTTCGGGGAGGGCTGAAGCTTTCTTT.